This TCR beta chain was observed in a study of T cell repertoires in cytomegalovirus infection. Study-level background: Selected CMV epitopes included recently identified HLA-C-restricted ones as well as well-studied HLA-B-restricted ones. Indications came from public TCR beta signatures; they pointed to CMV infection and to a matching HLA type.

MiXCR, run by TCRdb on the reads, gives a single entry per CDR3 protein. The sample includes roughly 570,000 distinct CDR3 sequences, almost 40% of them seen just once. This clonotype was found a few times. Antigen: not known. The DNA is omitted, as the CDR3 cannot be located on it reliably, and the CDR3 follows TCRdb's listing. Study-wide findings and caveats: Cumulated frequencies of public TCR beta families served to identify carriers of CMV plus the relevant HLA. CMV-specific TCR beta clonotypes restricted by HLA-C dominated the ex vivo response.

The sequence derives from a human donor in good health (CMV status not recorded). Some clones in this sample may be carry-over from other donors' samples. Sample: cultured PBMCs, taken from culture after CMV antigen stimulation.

The CDR3 sequence is CASSLRFGPGVAKNIQYF. This chain links TRBV5-1 with TRBJ2-4; the table's D call of TRBD1 was not tested on the DNA. From its first to its last residue, the CDR3 has 18 amino acids. Germline-derived CDR1 and CDR2 are SGHRS and YFSETQ.